These 19 T cell receptor beta chains were all obtained from the same sample, sequenced in a study of T-cell memory formation after mild COVID-19. TCRdb analysed the 5' RACE reads with MiXCR anew, one entry per CDR3 protein. The table shows around 410,000 distinct CDR3 sequences, with about 22% occurring only once. Material: PBMCs or a T cell subset sorted from them (not recorded which). The receptors were gathered from an adult woman who had mild COVID-19 (a few samples of this study predate the infection). Cell type and time point are not known.

The chain is built from TRBV12-3 or TRBV12-4 and TRBJ2-3; D ambiguous. Trimming left V 5 bases short and J 4 bases short, with 7 bases between. The CDR3 sequence is 12 residues long. The CDR3 sequence is CASSVDADTQYF. The CDR3 region has the DNA TGTGCCAGCAGTGTGGACGCAGATACGCAGTATTTT.

This clonotype was detected only a few times. The chain combines TRBV5-6 with TRBJ1-2; 7 nucleotides align to TRBD1. Germline V CDR1 and CDR2: SGHDT, YYEEEE. CDR3 length: 13 amino acids. The ends lost 4 bases at V and 6 bases at J; junction bases unmatched: 6. DNA of the CDR3: TGTGCCAGCAGCCTTACAGGGGCCAATGGCTACACCTTC. It is translated as CASSLTGANGYTF.

This clonotype was counted between two and nine times. The chain recombines TRBV4-1 with TRBJ2-3; 9 bases fit TRBD2. The CDR3 is made up of 17 amino acids. Trimming removed 4 bases from V and 6 bases from J; junction bases left unmatched: 14. The germline V gene encodes CDR1 MGHRA and CDR2 YSYEKL. In DNA, the CDR3 is TGCGCCAGCAGCCGCGTGCAGGGGCGGGGGGGCATCGATACGCAGTATTTT. The encoded protein is CASSRVQGRGGIDTQYF.

J is TRBJ2-2 and V is TRBV3-1, with a weak D call TRBD2 (6 bases). The CDR3 is 18 amino acids. In germline, CDR1 is LGHDT, CDR2 YNNKEL (reference sequence). V gave up 2 bases and J gave up 1 base, with 17 bases separating them. CDR3 nucleotide sequence: TGTGCCAGCAGCCAACAAACTCGGGCTAGCGTGAACACCGGGGAGCTGTTTTTT. Amino acid sequence: CASSQQTRASVNTGELFF.

The chain joins TRBV5-1 to TRBJ2-3, with D unclear. The V end was cut by 4 bases, the J end by 0 bases, with 6 bases between. Germline V CDR1 and CDR2: SGHRS, YFSETQ. This CDR3 contains 13 residues. The CDR3 reads CASSHLSTDTQYF. The CDR3 DNA sequence: TGCGCCAGCAGCCATCTTAGCACAGATACGCAGTATTTT.

This clonotype was seen only a few times. The gene calls are TRBV12-3 or TRBV12-4 and TRBJ2-3, with 9 bases fitting TRBD2. The CDR3 covers 16 residues. V shed 6 bases, J shed 0 bases, and the junction held 7 bases outside the gene matches. The CDR3 reads CASRPSGTTSTDTQYF. The CDR3, as DNA: TGTGCCAGCAGGCCTAGCGGGACCACTAGCACAGATACGCAGTATTTT.

This clonotype was detected only a few times. The rearrangement uses TRBV7-9 and TRBJ2-2; unclear D gene. CDR3 length: 13 amino acids. V was cut by 4 bases and J by 4 bases, with 7 bases left in between. CDR1 is SEHNR and CDR2 is FQNEAQ in the germline V gene (reference sequence). The CDR3 loop is CASSSRSTGELFF. CDR3 sequence (DNA): TGTGCCAGCAGCTCAAGGAGCACCGGGGAGCTGTTTTTT.

Only a few counts were recorded for this clonotype. The rearrangement uses TRBV24-1 and TRBJ1-1, with D perhaps TRBD1 (5 bases). Germline V gives CDR1 KGHDR, CDR2 SFDVKD. This CDR3 comprises 13 residues. Trimming removed 4 bases from V and 3 bases from J, with 8 bases in between. The CDR3: CATSDGAYTEAFF. For the CDR3, the DNA is TGTGCCACCAGTGACGGGGCCTACACTGAAGCTTTCTTT.

The V and J genes are TRBV7-2 and TRBJ1-1; 8 bases fit TRBD1. Germline CDR1 reads SGHTA; CDR2 reads FQGNSA. The CDR3 extends over 17 amino acids. V lost 2 bases to trimming and J lost 1 base; unmatched junction nucleotides: 9. CDR3 amino acids: CASSLQGALSPNTEAFF. In nucleotides, the CDR3 is TGTGCCAGCAGCTTACAGGGGGCTCTATCCCCGAACACTGAAGCTTTCTTT.

This chain uses TRBV5-1 with TRBJ2-5; a weak D match, TRBD1 (6 bases). V was trimmed by 4 bases and J by 5 bases, leaving 18 bases between them. The CDR3 spans 15 residues. Germline V lookup: CDR1 SGHRS, CDR2 YFSETQ. The CDR3 coding sequence is TGCGCCAGCAGCCACAGGGTGCCGGCAGAGGAGACCCAGTACTTC. Protein product: CASSHRVPAEETQYF.

Regarding this clonotype: This may stem from a read error, because a much larger clone lies one nucleotide away. Here the CDR3 reads CASSQSGTGSSSEQYF. The DNA for the CDR3 is TGTGCCAGCAGCCAGTCCGGGACAGGGAGTTCCTCCGAGCAGTACTTC. This chain joins TRBV7-8 and TRBJ2-7; 9 positions match TRBD1. This CDR3 has 16 amino acids. Germline V gene data show CDR1 as SGHVS and CDR2 as FQNEAQ.

J is TRBJ2-3 and V is TRBV6-5; TRBD1 matches at 9 bases. The V segment lost 6 bases and the J segment 3 bases; nucleotides outside the gene matches: 4. The germline V gene encodes CDR1 MNHEY and CDR2 SVGAGI. The CDR3 has 14 residues. The CDR3 loop reads CASRPTGGTDTQYF. In DNA form, the CDR3 reads TGTGCCAGCAGACCGACAGGGGGTACAGATACGCAGTATTTT.

For the CDR3, the DNA is TGTGCCAGCAGTTACTTGGGGCCGTCAGGCGAGCAGTTCTTC. Translation: CASSYLGPSGEQFF. The genes are TRBV6-5 and TRBJ2-1; D is perhaps TRBD1 (5 bases). The V end lost 1 base, the J end lost 10 bases, and 14 bases lay between the germline ends. The CDR3 runs to 14 residues. The germline V gene has CDR1 MNHEY and CDR2 SVGAGI.

The chain employs TRBV3-1 and TRBJ1-4; no definite D call. V dropped 2 bases and J dropped 5 bases, with 12 bases sitting between them. The CDR3 consists of 15 residues. CDR1 and CDR2 from the germline V gene are LGHDT and YNNKEL (reference sequence). The CDR3 nucleotides read TGTGCCAGCAGCCAACCCGGGAGAAGGAATGAAAAACTGTTTTTT. Amino acids: CASSQPGRRNEKLFF.

This rearrangement joins TRBV7-2 to TRBJ1-1; 9 bases align to TRBD1. The CDR3 is 14 amino acids. Trimming at V came to 8 bases and at J to 4 bases, leaving 8 bases not matched to a gene. CDR1 and CDR2 (germline): SGHTA, FQGNSA. The CDR3 is CASRPGQGFTEAFF. In DNA, the CDR3 is TGTGCCAGCCGTCCGGGACAGGGTTTCACTGAAGCTTTCTTT.

The CDR3 sequence is CASSGASSYNEQFF. The CDR3 nucleotides are TGCGCCAGCAGTGGCGCGAGCTCCTACAATGAGCAGTTCTTC. V is TRBV5-1 and J is TRBJ2-1, with unresolved D. V lost 5 bases, J lost 0 bases, and 9 bases lay in between. The V gene's germline CDR1 is SGHRS and CDR2 YFSETQ. The CDR3 spans 14 residues.

This clonotype has a handful of counts. This sequence joins TRBV5-1 and TRBJ2-7; no reliable D call. V was shortened by 2 bases and J by 0 bases, with 12 bases between the two germline ends. The germline V gene encodes CDR1 SGHRS and CDR2 YFSETQ. The length of the CDR3 is 15 residues. The CDR3 sequence: CASSFGTLSSYEQYF. In DNA form, the CDR3 reads TGCGCCAGCAGCTTCGGCACTTTAAGCTCCTACGAGCAGTACTTC.

Only a few counts were recorded for this clonotype. This rearrangement joins TRBV14 to TRBJ2-3, with TRBD1 matching over 7 bases. With 5 bases clipped from V and 3 bases from J, the junction kept 8 bases outside the gene matches. The CDR3 runs to 15 residues. Germline CDR1 is SGHDN and CDR2 is FVKESK. CDR3 protein: CASSDRDSSTDTQYF. CDR3 in DNA: TGTGCCAGCAGCGACCGGGACAGTTCGACAGATACGCAGTATTTT.

This clonotype has a handful of counts. The chain employs TRBV7-2 and TRBJ1-2, with no clear D. V was pared by 5 bases and J by 3 bases, with 16 bases between. Germline loops: CDR1 SGHTA, CDR2 FQGNSA. This CDR3 is built from 15 residues. CDR3 nucleotides: TGTGCCAGCAGCCCCCATTTTAAGGACTACTATGGCTACACCTTC. Translation: CASSPHFKDYYGYTF.